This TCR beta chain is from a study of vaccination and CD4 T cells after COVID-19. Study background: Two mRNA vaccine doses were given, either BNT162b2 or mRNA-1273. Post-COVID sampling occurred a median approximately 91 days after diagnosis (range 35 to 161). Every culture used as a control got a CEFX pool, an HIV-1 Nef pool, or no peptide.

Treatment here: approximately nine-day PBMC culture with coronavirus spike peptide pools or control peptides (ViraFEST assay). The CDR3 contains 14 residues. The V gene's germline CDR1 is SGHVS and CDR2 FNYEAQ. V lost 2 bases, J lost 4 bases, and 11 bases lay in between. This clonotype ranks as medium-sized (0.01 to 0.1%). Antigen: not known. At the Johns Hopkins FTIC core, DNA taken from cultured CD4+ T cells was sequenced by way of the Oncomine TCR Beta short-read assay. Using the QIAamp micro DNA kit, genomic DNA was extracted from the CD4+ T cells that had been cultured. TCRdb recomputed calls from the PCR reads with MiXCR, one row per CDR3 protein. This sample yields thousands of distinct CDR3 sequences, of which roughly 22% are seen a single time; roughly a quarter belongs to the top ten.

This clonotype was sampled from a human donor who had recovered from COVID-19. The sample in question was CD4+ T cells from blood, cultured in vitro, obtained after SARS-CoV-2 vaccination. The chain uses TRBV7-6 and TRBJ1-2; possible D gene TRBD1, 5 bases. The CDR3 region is CASSLFGGGYGYTF. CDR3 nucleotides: TGTGCCAGCAGCTTATTTGGGGGTGGCTATGGCTACACCTTC.